What follows are 27 T cell receptor beta chains derived from one specimen sequenced in a study of blood T cells in healthy people across ages. Then a second PCR, running about 6 to 11 cycles, was carried out with a sample-barcoded 5' primer and a J-beta primer mix. TCRdb reanalysed the 5' RACE reads using MiXCR and keeps one entry per CDR3 protein. The table records roughly 1,500,000 distinct CDR3 sequences, roughly 32% of them present only once. Material: blood. These receptors all come from a woman in her thirties in good health.

With respect to this clonotype: Possible read error: a much larger clone is one base away. The genes are TRBV20-1 and TRBJ1-2; TRBD1 matches at 7 bases. The CDR3 is made up of 12 amino acids. The germline V gene encodes CDR1 DFQATT and CDR2 SNEGSKA (reference sequence). The CDR3 DNA reads as TGCACCGAAGACAGGGTAGGCTGTGGCTACACCTTC. Its protein product is CTEDRVGCGYTF.

This clonotype has more than one count but fewer than ten. This chain connects TRBV2 to TRBJ1-5; D may be TRBD1 (6 bases). Germline V gene sequence: CDR1 SNHLY, CDR2 FYNNEI. Deletions cut 8 bases from V and 2 bases from J, with 13 bases between. The CDR3 spans 14 residues. The CDR3 DNA is TGTGCCAGCGTTACAGGGCCAGGCAATCAGCCCCAGCATTTT. Its translation: CASVTGPGNQPQHF.

This clonotype was seen only a few times. This chain connects TRBV12-3 or TRBV12-4 to TRBJ2-7, with TRBD2 identical over 12 bases. The J call could be wrong; TRBJ2-5 is a better fit for the DNA end. The CDR3 has 15 residues. CDR3 region: CASSLTGLAGETQYF. CDR3 in DNA: TGTGCCAGCAGTTTAACCGGACTAGCGGGGGAGACCCAGTACTTC.

This rearrangement joins TRBV5-1 to TRBJ2-1, with 7 bases fitting TRBD1. V shed 0 bases and J 8 bases; nucleotides not matched to a gene: 11. There are 16 residues in the CDR3. Germline values: CDR1 SGHRS, CDR2 YFSETQ. The CDR3 spells CASSLEGSVGGYEQFF. The CDR3 coding sequence is TGCGCCAGCAGCTTGGAAGGGAGCGTAGGGGGCTATGAGCAGTTCTTC.

The chain has TRBV12-3 or TRBV12-4 and TRBJ1-2; D is unclear. Trimming took 7 bases from V and 3 from J, leaving 9 bases between them. The CDR3 covers 12 residues. CDR3 DNA sequence: TGTGCCAGCACCGCGGCGGACTATGGCTACACCTTC. It codes for CASTAADYGYTF.

The genes are TRBV24-1 and TRBJ2-3, with 10 bases lining up with TRBD2. Germline CDR1 reads KGHDR; CDR2 reads SFDVKD. J lost 2 bases, V lost 3 bases, and 1 base had no gene match. This CDR3 comprises 15 residues. The CDR3, as DNA: TGTGCCACCAGTGATCTAGCGGGAGACACAGATACGCAGTATTTT. Translating gives CATSDLAGDTDTQYF.

This clonotype was counted between two and nine times. The V and J genes are TRBV6-6 and TRBJ2-5; possible D gene TRBD2, 6 bases. V was cut by 2 bases and J by 3 bases, with 10 bases left in between. This CDR3 has 14 residues. Germline V gene data show CDR1 as MNHNY and CDR2 as SVGAGI (reference sequence). CDR3: CASSYGTDKETQYF. The CDR3 coding sequence is TGTGCCAGCAGTTACGGGACTGATAAAGAGACCCAGTACTTC.

In this sample, this clonotype turned up a few times. V gene TRBV6-5 combines with J gene TRBJ1-1; tentative D call: TRBD1 (5 bases). Trimming cost V 8 bases and J 1 base, with 14 bases left between them. The length of the CDR3 is 14 residues. Per germline, CDR1 MNHEY and CDR2 SVGAGI. The CDR3 bases are TGTGCCAGCTGGAGGGGCAGCCAGAACACTGAAGCTTTCTTT. Translating gives CASWRGSQNTEAFF.

This clonotype is a singleton in its sample. A much more abundant neighbour one base away suggests this may be a read error. The chain employs TRBV30 and TRBJ1-5; tentative D call: TRBD1 (6 bases). This CDR3 region has 16 residues. CDR1 is GTSNPN, CDR2 SVGIG, per germline (reference sequence). The CDR3 sequence: CVWSSTQGSIGQPQHF. CDR3 DNA: TGTGTCTGGAGTTCGACGCAGGGGAGTATTGGTCAGCCCCAGCATTTT. Full variable domain (missing parts from reference TRBV30 and TRBJ1-5): SQTIHQWPATLVQPVGSPLSLECTVEGTSNPNLYWYRQAAGRGLQLLFYSVGIGQISSEVPQNLSASRPQDRQFILSSKKLLLSDSGFYLCVWSSTQGSIGQPQHFGDGTRLSIL.

The chain carries TRBV25-1 and TRBJ2-5; tentative D call: TRBD1 (7 bases). V dropped 10 bases and J dropped 10 bases, with 16 bases sitting between them. CDR3 length: 11 residues. The germline V gene has CDR1 MGHDK and CDR2 SYGVNS. The CDR3 coding sequence is TGTGCCACCCAGGGGGGTCGGGGCCAGTACTTC. Translated, it gives CATQGGRGQYF.

The chain carries TRBV4-2 and TRBJ1-2; tentative D call: TRBD1 (6 bases). V lost 0 bases and J lost 5, with 13 bases in between. The CDR3 loop spans 15 amino acids. CDR1 is LGHNA and CDR2 is YNFKEQ in the germline V gene. The CDR3 region is CASSQDQSTGYGYTF. CDR3 bases: TGTGCCAGCAGCCAAGACCAATCGACAGGTTATGGCTACACCTTC.

This clonotype was counted only a few times. V usage is TRBV20-1 and J usage is TRBJ2-5, with D unclear. Gene TRBJ2-7 matches the end of the DNA better, so the J call may be wrong. The CDR3 contains 11 residues. Germline loops: CDR1 DFQATT, CDR2 SNEGSKA (reference sequence). The CDR3 sequence is CSASQPDEQYF. In DNA form, the CDR3 reads TGCAGTGCTAGCCAACCCGACGAGCAGTACTTC.

This clonotype was found many times. V is TRBV5-8 and J is TRBJ2-7; TRBD1 might be the D (5 bases). The V end lost 2 bases, the J end lost 3 bases, and 9 bases lay between the germline ends. Germline-derived CDR1 and CDR2 are SGHTS and YDEGEE. This CDR3 spans 13 amino acids. CDR3 bases: TGTGCCAGCAGCTTATTTCAGGGCTACGAGCAGTACTTC. It yields the protein CASSLFQGYEQYF.

The V and J genes are TRBV20-1 and TRBJ2-5; no clear D gene. CDR1 and CDR2 (germline): DFQATT, SNEGSKA (reference sequence). The CDR3 spans 14 residues. Trimming pared 0 bases from V and 2 bases from J, leaving 10 bases between. The CDR3 DNA reads TGCAGTGCTAGAGATCAGGCGTGGCAAGAGACCCAGTACTTC. Its protein is CSARDQAWQETQYF.

This clonotype was seen a handful of times. The V gene is TRBV27, the J gene TRBJ2-3; D is ambiguous. This CDR3 is 13 amino acids long. Trimming left V 4 bases short and J 6 bases short, with 11 bases between. Germline values: CDR1 MNHEY, CDR2 SMNVEV (reference sequence). The chain's CDR3 is CASSSLVWDTQYF. The CDR3 region has the DNA TGTGCCAGCAGTTCCTTGGTGTGGGATACGCAGTATTTT.

V and J are TRBV6-5 and TRBJ1-4, with D unresolved. This CDR3 is 12 amino acids long. Germline-derived CDR1 and CDR2 are MNHEY and SVGAGI. V lost 8 bases to trimming and J lost 7 bases, with 11 bases between them. This CDR3 reads CASFSFSEKLFF. In DNA, the CDR3 is TGTGCCAGCTTTTCCTTCTCTGAAAAACTGTTTTTT.

Ten or more counts support this clonotype. The chain has TRBV4-1 and TRBJ2-7, with D unclear. The germline V gene has CDR1 MGHRA and CDR2 YSYEKL. The V gene lost 1 base and the J gene lost 1 base, with 5 bases spanning the gap. This CDR3 comprises 13 residues. This CDR3 reads CASSQAGSYEQYF. The DNA for the CDR3 is TGCGCCAGCAGCCAAGCTGGTTCCTACGAGCAGTACTTC.

J is TRBJ2-5 and V is TRBV28; 8 bases match TRBD2. The J call may be mistaken, given a closer DNA end match to TRBJ2-7. Germline lookup yields CDR1 MDHEN and CDR2 SYDVKM. This CDR3 is built from 15 residues. In nucleotides, the CDR3 is TGTGCCAGCAGTACCGCACTAGCGGACGATAACGAGCAGTACTTC. Translating gives CASSTALADDNEQYF.

There are a few counts of this clonotype. This rearrangement joins TRBV12-3 or TRBV12-4 to TRBJ2-1; the D gene could be TRBD1 or TRBD2 (5 bases each). This CDR3 comprises 15 residues. V lost 3 bases, J lost 5 bases, and 14 bases lay in between. The CDR3 coding sequence is TGTGCCAGCAGTTTGGGGGATACCCCCCACAATGAGCAGTTCTTC. Encoded protein: CASSLGDTPHNEQFF.

This clonotype was found a few times. The CDR3 coding sequence is TGTGCCAGCAGCATCGGGACAGCTAATCAGCCCCAGCATTTT. This gives the protein CASSIGTANQPQHF. The chain uses TRBV12-3 or TRBV12-4 and TRBJ1-5; TRBD1 matches 7 bases. The CDR3 extends over 14 amino acids. Unmatched junction bases numbered 6, after V lost 6 bases and J lost 4 bases.

About this clonotype itself: This may be a read error: a much more frequent sequence differs by one nucleotide. The rearrangement uses TRBV5-1 and TRBJ2-7; TRBD2 agrees at 10 bases. Germline assignment: CDR1 SGHRS and CDR2 YFSETQ. This CDR3 is built from 15 residues. The CDR3 spells CASSLRGLAVYKQYF. The CDR3 nucleotides are TGCGCCAGCAGCCTACGTGGACTAGCGGTCTACAAGCAGTACTTC.

The chain has TRBV6-5 and TRBJ2-1; D gene unclear. Germline V gene data show CDR1 as MNHEY and CDR2 as SVGAGI. This CDR3 has 13 residues. Trimming took 6 bases from V and 8 from J, leaving 14 bases between them. CDR3 nucleotides: TGTGCCAGCAGCCGGACCCCCAATCATGAGCAGTTCTTC. Translating it yields CASSRTPNHEQFF.

The chain uses TRBV27 and TRBJ2-5, with D uncertain. Trimming took off 5 bases at V and 7 bases at J, with 14 bases between the two ends. This CDR3 is built from 13 residues. In germline, CDR1 is MNHEY, CDR2 SMNVEV (reference sequence). In DNA form, the CDR3 reads TGTGCCAGCAGTGGTACTTGGGTGGGGACCCAGTACTTC. Translating gives CASSGTWVGTQYF.

The chain joins TRBV29-1 to TRBJ2-7, with D perhaps given as TRBD1 or TRBD2 (5 bases each). CDR1 is SQVTM, CDR2 ANQGSEA, per germline. Trimming shortened V by 5 bases and J by 3 bases, and 20 bases separated the two germline ends. The length of the CDR3 is 15 residues. CDR3 nucleotide sequence: TGCAGCGTTACCGGGATCTCAAGGGGTGTCTACGAGCAGTACTTC. It encodes CSVTGISRGVYEQYF.

The chain links TRBV4-1 to TRBJ1-6; D is unresolved. CDR3 length: 16 amino acids. V lost 3 bases and J 0 bases, leaving 9 bases between the germline ends. The V gene's germline CDR1 is MGHRA and CDR2 YSYEKL. CDR3 protein: CASSQLTVSYNSPLHF. CDR3 DNA sequence: TGCGCCAGCAGCCAGCTTACAGTCTCCTATAATTCACCCCTCCACTTT.

The chain combines TRBV6-6 with TRBJ1-2, with 10 nucleotides matching TRBD1. Germline V gives CDR1 MNHNY, CDR2 SVGAGI (reference sequence). The junction had 13 bases not matched to a gene; V was cut back by 6 bases and J by 6 bases. This CDR3 is 16 amino acids long. The CDR3 DNA sequence: TGTGCCAGCAGCTCCTTGACAGGGGGCGCCGGTGATGGCTACACCTTC. Protein: CASSSLTGGAGDGYTF.

The rearrangement joins TRBV7-9 to TRBJ1-2; 7 positions match TRBD1. The germline V gene has CDR1 SEHNR and CDR2 FQNEAQ (reference sequence). The CDR3 has 13 residues. Trimming removed 5 bases from V and 8 bases from J; junction bases left unmatched: 8. CDR3 DNA: TGTGCCAGCAGCCAGGACAGGAGCGACGGCTACACCTTC. Protein product: CASSQDRSDGYTF.